The rows below give T cell receptor beta chains drawn from one sample of a study of cytomegalovirus exposure and HLA in healthy donors. Profiling relied on immunoSEQ multiplex PCR, and the TCRdb table lists in-frame clones only, not all of them. In the table there are roughly 80,000 clones, around 94% of which are singletons. Sequenced material: PBMCs. The receptors here all came from a woman under 30 in good health and CMV-seronegative. Both conserved end residues are part of each CDR3. The D gene is left open where the match is weak. Clone size appears in some rows only: once, few, many, or a class for an expanded clone.

j_call d_call clone_size v_call cdr3_nt cdr3_aa
TRBJ2-2 NA NA TRBV6-5 TGTGCCAGCCGTAGGAACACCGGGGAGCTGTTTTTT CASRRNTGELFF
TRBJ2-1 NA NA TRBV4-2 TGTGCCAGCAGCCAAGGTACGCAGGGAACCAATGAGCAGTTCTTC CASSQGTQGTNEQFF
TRBJ2-5 TRBD1 NA TRBV7-9 TGTGCCAGCAGCCCCCGACAGGGGACCACCGAGACCCAGTACTTC CASSPRQGTTETQYF
TRBJ1-6 TRBD1 NA TRBV2 TGTGCCAGCATCCGACAGGGGAACTCACCCCTCCACTTT CASIRQGNSPLHF
TRBJ1-1 NA NA TRBV9 TGTGCCAGCAGTAGCTCCCCGAGTAACACTGAAGCTTTCTTT CASSSSPSNTEAFF
TRBJ1-1 NA NA TRBV7-8 TGTGCCAGCAGCCCCAGCGGGCGGGTAGGCACTGAAGCTTTCTTT CASSPSGRVGTEAFF
TRBJ1-4 TRBD1 NA TRBV11-2 TGTGCCAGCAGCTTAGACGGACGGACAGGGGAAAAACTGTTTTTT CASSLDGRTGEKLFF
TRBJ1-2 NA NA TRBV7-2 TGTGCCAGCAGCTTAGCGCGTGGGGGCAGTACCTATGGCTACACCTTC CASSLARGGSTYGYTF
TRBJ2-5 TRBD1 NA TRBV2 TGTGCCACCGGCAGGGGCCAGGGGGTCAAAGAGACCCAGTACTTC CATGRGQGVKETQYF
TRBJ2-1 TRBD2 NA TRBV11-2 TGTGCCAGCAGCTCTAGCGGGAGGATGAATGAGCAGTTCTTC CASSSSGRMNEQFF
TRBJ1-5 NA NA TRBV19 TGTGCCAGTAGTATACGGCGACAGGCCACCGAGCCCCAGCATTTT CASSIRRQATEPQHF
TRBJ2-2 TRBD2 once TRBV5-1 TGCGCCAGCAGCCCCAGGACTAGCGGGAACACCGGGGAGCTGTTTTTT CASSPRTSGNTGELFF
TRBJ2-1 TRBD2 NA TRBV5-1 TGCGCCAGCAGCTTGGGCCTAGCGGATTACAATGAGCAGTTCTTC CASSLGLADYNEQFF
TRBJ2-2 TRBD2 NA TRBV10-1 TGCGCCAGCAGTGAGTCAGGAATTAGCGGGTCTCGCACCGGGGAGCTGTTTTTT CASSESGISGSRTGELFF
TRBJ2-2 NA once TRBV9 TGTGCCAGCAGCGTAGTGAGAGAGTCCGGGGAGCTGTTTTTT CASSVVRESGELFF
TRBJ2-7 NA NA TRBV6-6 TGTGCCAGCAGTCCCGGGGGATCCCGGGAGCAGTACTTC CASSPGGSREQYF
TRBJ1-1 TRBD1 NA TRBV5-1 TGCGCCAGCAGCATAGACAGGGTTATAATTTCTGAAGCTTTCTTT CASSIDRVIISEAFF
TRBJ2-7 TRBD1 once TRBV7-8 TGTGCCAGCAGCTCGACAGGGCCCGCCTACGAGCAGTACTTC CASSSTGPAYEQYF
TRBJ1-1 TRBD1 once TRBV28 TGTGCCAGCAGTGCAACAGGGGGAAGGTCCCAAGCTTTCTTT CASSATGGRSQAFF
TRBJ2-1 NA NA TRBV7-6 TGTGCCAGCAGCCCCAACAATTACAATGAGCAGTTCTTC CASSPNNYNEQFF
TRBJ1-5 TRBD1 NA TRBV7-8 TGTGCCAGCAGCCTCGGGACAGCCTATGGCAATCAGCCCCAGCATTTT CASSLGTAYGNQPQHF
TRBJ2-1 NA once TRBV11-3 TGTGCCAGCTCGGGCAATGAGCAGTTCTTC CASSGNEQFF
TRBJ1-6 NA NA TRBV30 TGTGCCTGGAGTGTACTACAGCGGAATTCACCCCTCCACTTT CAWSVLQRNSPLHF
TRBJ2-3 TRBD2 once TRBV9 TGTGCCAGCAGCGCGGGACTAGCTTTCACAGATACGCAGTATTTT CASSAGLAFTDTQYF
TRBJ2-2 NA NA TRBV27 TGTGCCAGCAGTCCTTTGGGGGGTGGAACCGGGGAGCTGTTTTTT CASSPLGGGTGELFF
TRBJ2-7 NA NA TRBV7-6 TGTGCCAGCAGCTTAGCCCAGGGAATGGCCTACGAGCAGTACTTC CASSLAQGMAYEQYF
TRBJ2-3 TRBD1 NA TRBV6-1 TGTGCCAGCAGTGGTCCGGGACAGGGTTCAGATACGCAGTATTTT CASSGPGQGSDTQYF
TRBJ1-4 TRBD1 NA TRBV7-9 TGTGCCAGCAGCTTTTCTGGCAGGGGGCGAAGTGAAAAACTGTTTTTT CASSFSGRGRSEKLFF
TRBJ2-3 NA NA TRBV6-1 TGTGCCAGCAGTGAAGGGGGGGGGCGTTGGGCAGATACGCAGTATTTT CASSEGGGRWADTQYF
TRBJ1-1 NA NA TRBV7-9 TGTGCCAGCAGCTTAGCACAGACCAACACTGAAGCTTTCTTT CASSLAQTNTEAFF
TRBJ2-7 TRBD2 once TRBV15 TGTGCCACCAGCAGAGGCGGGACTAGCGGTGGGCAGTACTTC CATSRGGTSGGQYF
TRBJ2-1 NA NA TRBV9 TGTGCCAGCAGCGTAGGACTAGGGCCGATTTACAATGAGCAGTTCTTC CASSVGLGPIYNEQFF
TRBJ1-1 NA once TRBV7-9 TGTGCCAGCAGTCTTGTCCAGGGGAACACTGAAGCTTTCTTT CASSLVQGNTEAFF